This T cell receptor beta chain is drawn from a study of molecular identifiers for immune sequencing clone quantification. Study-wide points: A single cell's spiked Jurkat TCR RNA was reportedly detectable among more than 950,000 naive cells. For effector cells, clones above 20 RNA copies held over 98% of molecules; for naive cells, under 1%.

Generation of bulk TCR libraries relied on previously described methods and listed TCR primers. TCRdb itself ran the PCR reads through MiXCR, one entry per CDR3 protein. The table includes more than 450,000 distinct CDR3 sequences, 20% to 25% detected once. This clonotype was picked up many times. Its antigen remains unknown. Germline V gives CDR1 LNHDA, CDR2 SQIVND (reference sequence). Trimming at V came to 3 bases and at J to 0 bases, leaving 1 base not matched to a gene. This CDR3 comprises 15 residues. This TCR came from a human donor in good health. Some libraries in this study had Jurkat cell RNA spiked in. The rearrangement uses TRBV19 and TRBJ2-5; TRBD2 agrees at 10 bases. The sequenced sample consisted of naive CD8+ T cells from blood, with Jurkat cell RNA spiked in. This sample's subset: FACS-sorted CD8+CD4-CCR7+CD45RA+ naive T cells. As DNA, the CDR3 is TGTGCCAGTAGTATTAGCGGGGGGTACCAAGAGACCCAGTACTTC. It codes for CASSISGGYQETQYF.